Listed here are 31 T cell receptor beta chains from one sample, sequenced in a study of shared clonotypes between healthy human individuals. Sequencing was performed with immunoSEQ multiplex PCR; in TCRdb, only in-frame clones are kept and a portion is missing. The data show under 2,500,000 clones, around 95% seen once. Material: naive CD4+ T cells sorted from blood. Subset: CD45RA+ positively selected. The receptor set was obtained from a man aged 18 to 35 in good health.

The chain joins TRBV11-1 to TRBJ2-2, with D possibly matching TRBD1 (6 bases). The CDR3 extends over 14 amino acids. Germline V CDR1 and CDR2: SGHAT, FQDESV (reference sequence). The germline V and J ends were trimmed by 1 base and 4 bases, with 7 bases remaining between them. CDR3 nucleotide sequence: TGTGCCAGCAGCTTAGGGACAGCCACCGGGGAGCTGTTTTTT. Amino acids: CASSLGTATGELFF.

This CDR3 is CASRPTGGLLMNTEAFF. The CDR3 coding sequence is TGTGCCAGTAGACCGACAGGGGGCTTGCTCATGAACACTGAAGCTTTCTTT. V usage is TRBV19 and J usage is TRBJ1-1, with 10 bases matching TRBD1. This CDR3 is 17 amino acids long. V was clipped by 6 bases and J by 0 bases; unmatched bases: 10. Germline V lookup: CDR1 LNHDA, CDR2 SQIVND (reference sequence).

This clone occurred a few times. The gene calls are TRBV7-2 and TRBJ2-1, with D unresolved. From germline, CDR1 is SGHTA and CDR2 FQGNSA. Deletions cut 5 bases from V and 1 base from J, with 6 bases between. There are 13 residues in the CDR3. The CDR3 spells CASSPRSYNEQFF. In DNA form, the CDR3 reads TGTGCCAGCAGCCCCCGGTCCTACAATGAGCAGTTCTTC.

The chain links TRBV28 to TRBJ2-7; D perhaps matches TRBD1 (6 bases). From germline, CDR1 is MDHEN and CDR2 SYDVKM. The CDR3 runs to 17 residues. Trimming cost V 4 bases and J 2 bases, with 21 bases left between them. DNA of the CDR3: TGTGCCAGCAGTTCCGGTTCTTTGACAGGCCTAGCCTACGAGCAGTACTTC. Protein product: CASSSGSLTGLAYEQYF.

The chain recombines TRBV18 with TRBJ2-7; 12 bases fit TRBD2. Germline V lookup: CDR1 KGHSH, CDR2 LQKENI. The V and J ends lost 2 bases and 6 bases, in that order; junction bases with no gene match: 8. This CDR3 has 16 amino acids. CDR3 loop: CASSPSLAGGKGEQYF. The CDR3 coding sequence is TGTGCCAGCTCACCAAGCCTAGCGGGAGGGAAGGGCGAGCAGTACTTC.

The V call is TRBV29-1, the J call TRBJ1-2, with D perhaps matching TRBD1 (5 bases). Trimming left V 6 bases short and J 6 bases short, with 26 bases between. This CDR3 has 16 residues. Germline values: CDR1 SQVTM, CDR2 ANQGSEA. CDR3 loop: CSVSPPTPLGGDGYTF. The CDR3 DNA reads TGCAGCGTAAGCCCACCTACCCCTCTGGGGGGTGATGGCTACACCTTC.

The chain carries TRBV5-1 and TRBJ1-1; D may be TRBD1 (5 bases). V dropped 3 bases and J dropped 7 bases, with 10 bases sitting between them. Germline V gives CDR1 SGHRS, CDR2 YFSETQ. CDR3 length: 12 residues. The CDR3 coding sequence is TGCGCCAGCAGCTCGGGGGGTTTTGAAGCTTTCTTT. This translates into CASSSGGFEAFF.

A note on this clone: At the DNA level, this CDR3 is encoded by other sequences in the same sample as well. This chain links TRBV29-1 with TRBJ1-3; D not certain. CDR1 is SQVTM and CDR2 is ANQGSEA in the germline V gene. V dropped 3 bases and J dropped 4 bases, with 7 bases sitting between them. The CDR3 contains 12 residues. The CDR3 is CSVEGTGNTIYF. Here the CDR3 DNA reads TGCAGCGTTGAGGGTACCGGAAACACCATATATTTT.

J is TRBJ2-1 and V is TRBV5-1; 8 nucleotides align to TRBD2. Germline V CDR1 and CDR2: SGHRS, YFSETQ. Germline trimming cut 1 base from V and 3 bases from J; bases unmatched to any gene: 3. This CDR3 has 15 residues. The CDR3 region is CASSLISGIYNEQFF. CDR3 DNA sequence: TGCGCCAGCAGCTTGATTAGCGGGATCTACAATGAGCAGTTCTTC.

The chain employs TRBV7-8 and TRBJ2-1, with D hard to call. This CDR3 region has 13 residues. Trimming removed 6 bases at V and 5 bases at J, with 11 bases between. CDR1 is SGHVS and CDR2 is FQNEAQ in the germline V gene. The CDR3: CASRLPQDNEQFF. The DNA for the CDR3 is TGTGCCAGCAGGTTACCCCAGGACAATGAGCAGTTCTTC.

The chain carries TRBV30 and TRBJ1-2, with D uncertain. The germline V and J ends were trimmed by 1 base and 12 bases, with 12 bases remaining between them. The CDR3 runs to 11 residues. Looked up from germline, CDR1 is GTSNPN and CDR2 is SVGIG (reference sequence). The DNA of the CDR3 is TGTGCCTGGAGTGGCAGCAAAAGAGACACCTTC. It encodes CAWSGSKRDTF.

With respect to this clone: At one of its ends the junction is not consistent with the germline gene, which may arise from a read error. The DNA for the CDR3 is TGTGCCATCGGTGACAATTCGGGGGAGCAGTACTTC. The encoded protein is CAIGDNSGEQYF. The V and J genes are TRBV10-3 and TRBJ2-7; possibly TRBD2 for D (5 bases). The germline V gene has CDR1 ENHRY and CDR2 SYGVKD. This CDR3 is built from 12 residues.

CDR3 sequence (DNA): TGTGCCAGCAGTGGGTCGGGACAGGGAGTACGAGGAGCTTTCTTT. It specifies CASSGSGQGVRGAFF. The J gene is TRBJ1-1, the V gene TRBV6-1, with 9 positions matching TRBD1. The V and J ends lost 4 bases and 10 bases, in that order; junction bases with no gene match: 13. This CDR3 has 15 amino acids. Germline V CDR1 and CDR2: MNHNS, SASEGT.

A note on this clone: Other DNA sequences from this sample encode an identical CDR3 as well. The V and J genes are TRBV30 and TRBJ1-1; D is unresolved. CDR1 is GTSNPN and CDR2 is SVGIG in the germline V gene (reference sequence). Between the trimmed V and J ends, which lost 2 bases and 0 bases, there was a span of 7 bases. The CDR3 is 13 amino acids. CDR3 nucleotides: TGTGCCTGGAGTCGGGAGATGAACACTGAAGCTTTCTTT. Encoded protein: CAWSREMNTEAFF.

CDR3 loop: CASSLPPRGTEAFF. Here the CDR3 DNA reads TGTGCCAGCAGCTTGCCCCCCAGGGGCACTGAAGCTTTCTTT. The V call is TRBV5-8, the J call TRBJ1-1, with a tentative D call TRBD1 (6 bases). Per germline, CDR1 SGHTS and CDR2 YDEGEE. V lost 1 base, J lost 4 bases, and 11 bases lay in between. The CDR3 loop spans 14 amino acids.

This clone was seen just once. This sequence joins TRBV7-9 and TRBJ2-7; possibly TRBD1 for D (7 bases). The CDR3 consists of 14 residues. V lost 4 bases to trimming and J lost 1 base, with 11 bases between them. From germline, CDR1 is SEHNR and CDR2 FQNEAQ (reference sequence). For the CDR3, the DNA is TGTGCCAGCAGCTCGCGGGACAGATCCTACGAGCAGTACTTC. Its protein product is CASSSRDRSYEQYF.

The CDR3: CASSSGQTYEQYF. The CDR3 DNA reads as TGTGCCAGCAGCTCGGGACAGACCTACGAGCAGTACTTC. The V and J genes are TRBV6-5 and TRBJ2-7; 7 positions agree with TRBD1. The CDR3 length is 13 residues. Germline values: CDR1 MNHEY, CDR2 SVGAGI. V shed 6 bases and J 2 bases; nucleotides not matched to a gene: 4.

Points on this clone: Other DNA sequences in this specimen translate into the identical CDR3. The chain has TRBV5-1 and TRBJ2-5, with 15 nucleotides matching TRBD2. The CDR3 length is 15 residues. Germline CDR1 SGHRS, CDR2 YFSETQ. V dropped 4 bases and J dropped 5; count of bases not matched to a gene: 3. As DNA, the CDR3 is TGCGCCAGCAGCCCGGGACTAGCGGGGGGTGAGACCCAGTACTTC. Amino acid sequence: CASSPGLAGGETQYF.

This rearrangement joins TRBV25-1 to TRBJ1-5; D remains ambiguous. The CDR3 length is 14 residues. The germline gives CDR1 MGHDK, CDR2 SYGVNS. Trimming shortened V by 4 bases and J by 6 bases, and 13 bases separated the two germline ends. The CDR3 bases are TGTGCCAGCAGTGCCCGGGATTGGGCTCAGCCCCAGCATTTT. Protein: CASSARDWAQPQHF.

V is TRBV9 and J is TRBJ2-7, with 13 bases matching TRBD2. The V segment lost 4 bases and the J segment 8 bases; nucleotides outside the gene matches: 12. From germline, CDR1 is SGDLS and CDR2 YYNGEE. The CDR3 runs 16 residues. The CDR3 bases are TGTGCCAGCAGCTACAAGGTCGGACTAGCGGGAGATAAGCAGTACTTC. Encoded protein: CASSYKVGLAGDKQYF.

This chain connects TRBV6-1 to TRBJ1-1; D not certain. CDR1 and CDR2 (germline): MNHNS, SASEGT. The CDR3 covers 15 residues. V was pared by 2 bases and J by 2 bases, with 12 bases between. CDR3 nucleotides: TGTGCCAGCAGTGAAATGGTGCGGGTAAACACTGAAGCTTTCTTT. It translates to CASSEMVRVNTEAFF.

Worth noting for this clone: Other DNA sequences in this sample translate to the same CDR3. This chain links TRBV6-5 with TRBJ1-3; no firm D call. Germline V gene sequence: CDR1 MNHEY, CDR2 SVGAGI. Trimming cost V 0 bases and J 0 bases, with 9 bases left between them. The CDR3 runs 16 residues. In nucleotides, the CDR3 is TGTGCCAGCAGTTACTCTTCCAGGAGCTCTGGAAACACCATATATTTT. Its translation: CASSYSSRSSGNTIYF.

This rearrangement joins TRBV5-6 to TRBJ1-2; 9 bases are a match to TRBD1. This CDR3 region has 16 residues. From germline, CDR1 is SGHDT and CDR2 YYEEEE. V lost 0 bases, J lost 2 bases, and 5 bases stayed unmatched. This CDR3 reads CASSLDRDRVNYGYTF. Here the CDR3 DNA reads TGTGCCAGCAGCTTGGACAGGGACAGGGTGAACTATGGCTACACCTTC.

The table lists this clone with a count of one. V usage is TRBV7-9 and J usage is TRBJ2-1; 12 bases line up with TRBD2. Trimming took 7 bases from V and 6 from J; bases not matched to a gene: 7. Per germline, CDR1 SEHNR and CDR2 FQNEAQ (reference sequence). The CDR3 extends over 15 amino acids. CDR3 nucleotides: TGTGCCAGCACCCCAGGACTAGCGGGATCCAATGAGCAGTTCTTC. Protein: CASTPGLAGSNEQFF. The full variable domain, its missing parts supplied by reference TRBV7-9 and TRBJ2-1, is DTGVSQNPRHKITKRGQNVTFRCDPISEHNRLYWYRQTLGQGPEFLTYFQNEAQLEKSRLLSDRFSAERPKGSFSTLEIQRTEQGDSAMYLCASTPGLAGSNEQFFGPGTRLTVL.

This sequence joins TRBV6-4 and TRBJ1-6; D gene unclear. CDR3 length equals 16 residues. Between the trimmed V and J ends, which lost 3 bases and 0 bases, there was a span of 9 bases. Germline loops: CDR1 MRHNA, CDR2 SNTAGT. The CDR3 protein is CASSEPEGSYNSPLHF. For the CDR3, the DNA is TGTGCCAGCAGTGAGCCCGAGGGCTCCTATAATTCACCCCTCCACTTT.

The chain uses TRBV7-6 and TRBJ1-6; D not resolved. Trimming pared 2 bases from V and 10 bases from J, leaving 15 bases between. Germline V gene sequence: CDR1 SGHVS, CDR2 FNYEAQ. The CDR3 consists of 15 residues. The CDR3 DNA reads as TGTGCCAGCAGCTTAAGGACGGATTTCGGGTCACCCCTCCACTTT. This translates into CASSLRTDFGSPLHF.

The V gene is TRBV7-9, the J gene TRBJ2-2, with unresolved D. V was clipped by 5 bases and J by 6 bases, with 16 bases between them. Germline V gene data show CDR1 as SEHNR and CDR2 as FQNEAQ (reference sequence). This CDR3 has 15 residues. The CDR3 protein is CASSPLGFNPGELFF. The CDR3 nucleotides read TGTGCCAGCAGCCCCCTGGGGTTTAATCCCGGGGAGCTGTTTTTT.

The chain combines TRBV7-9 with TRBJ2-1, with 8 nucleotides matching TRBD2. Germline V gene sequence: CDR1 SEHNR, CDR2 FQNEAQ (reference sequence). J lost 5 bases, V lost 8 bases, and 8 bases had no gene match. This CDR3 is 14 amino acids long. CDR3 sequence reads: CASRRERGNNEQFF. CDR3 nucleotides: TGTGCCAGCCGGAGGGAGCGGGGGAACAATGAGCAGTTCTTC.

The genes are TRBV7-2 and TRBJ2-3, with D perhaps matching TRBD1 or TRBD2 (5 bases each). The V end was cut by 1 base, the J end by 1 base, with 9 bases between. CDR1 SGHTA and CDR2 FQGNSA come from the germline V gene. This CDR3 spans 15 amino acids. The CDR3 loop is CASSLGGARTDTQYF. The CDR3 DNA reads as TGTGCCAGCAGCTTAGGAGGGGCTCGCACAGATACGCAGTATTTT.

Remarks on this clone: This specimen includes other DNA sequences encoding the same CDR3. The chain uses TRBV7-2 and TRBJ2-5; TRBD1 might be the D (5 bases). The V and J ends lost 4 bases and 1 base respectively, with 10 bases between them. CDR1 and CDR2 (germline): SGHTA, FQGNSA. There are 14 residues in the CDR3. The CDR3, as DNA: TGTGCCAGCAGCTCTCAGGGTCGCCAAGAGACCCAGTACTTC. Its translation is CASSSQGRQETQYF. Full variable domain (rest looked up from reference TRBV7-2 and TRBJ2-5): GAGVSQSPSNKVTEKGKDVELRCDPISGHTALYWYRQSLGQGLEFLIYFQGNSAPDKSGLPSDRFSAERTGGSVSTLTIQRTQQEDSAVYLCASSSQGRQETQYFGPGTRLLVL.

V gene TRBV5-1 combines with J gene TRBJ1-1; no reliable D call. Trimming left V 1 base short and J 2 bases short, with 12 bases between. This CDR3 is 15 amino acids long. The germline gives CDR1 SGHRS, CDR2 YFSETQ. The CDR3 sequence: CASSLSPELNTEAFF. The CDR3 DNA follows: TGCGCCAGCAGCTTGTCCCCAGAACTAAACACTGAAGCTTTCTTT.